This record concerns one T cell receptor beta chain sequence. Lymphocytes from graft epithelium and lamina propria were isolated. This record comes from a study of graft-versus-host responses after intestinal transplantation. Study-wide background: Each patient got anti-thymocyte globulin induction, then tacrolimus and steroids for around three years.

This CDR3 comprises 14 residues. Germline V gene lookup returns CDR1 SNHLY and CDR2 FYNNEI. The V and J ends lost 10 bases and 2 bases, in that order; junction bases with no gene match: 8. Here immunoSEQ multiplex PCR was the method, and the copy in TCRdb shows in-frame clones only, minus some. This sample has 1,500 to 2,000 clones, with 85% found just once. The rearrangement uses TRBV2 and TRBJ2-7, with 10 bases that match TRBD1. Sequenced here: ileum tissue, sampled just over 55 days after intestinal transplant. The receptor was isolated from a human patient who received an intestinal transplant, so some T cells may come from the graft donor. The CDR3 region has the DNA TGTGCCATCAAAAGGGACAGGGGACCCTACGAGCAGTACTTC. It translates to CAIKRDRGPYEQYF.